This TCR beta chain appears in the sequencing data of a study of metastatic and nonmetastatic thyroid tumors (dated by TCRdb to the early 2020s). With regard to the full study: Repertoires from peripheral blood and from tumor or nodule tissue samples of malignant and benign thyroid patients were compared. Beyond this particular receptor, the publication reports: In both blood and tumor samples, malignant tumors were reported to have significantly higher TCR beta diversity than benign nodules.

Libraries were prepared through PCR. The sequencer listed for this sample is Illumina HiSeq 4000. High-throughput sequencing was used to profile the TCR beta-chain CDR3 region of every patient. On the authors' methods: A classifier to discriminate distant-metastatic papillary thyroid cancer patients was built from CDR3 differences across clinicopathological groups. The Shannon index was used to measure repertoire diversity, and the Morisita-Horn index was used to measure how similar tumor and blood repertoires were. Clones were called with MiXCR by TCRdb after fastp trimmed the public reads at Q25, and only in-frame beta chains were retained. TCRdb, not the original authors, processed these V and J calls. The sample contains about 41,000 clones, less than 25% of them found a single time. About 14% of the sample is taken by the ten largest. This clone was observed a handful of times. Its antigen target is currently unknown. Base qualities are missing; no much larger clone stands one base away.

Before undergoing thyroid surgery, none of the patients had been given any kind of treatment. Using T-cell receptor beta sequencing, the study looked back at clinical samples from patients collected from about 2012 to 2018. Sample: tumor tissue. This TCR derives from a female donor with papillary thyroid cancer or a benign thyroid nodule (not recorded which). Some clones in this sample may be carry-over from other donors' samples.

The DNA sequence reads TGTGCCAGCAGTGAACGGGACATCATTTACTCTGGGGCCAACGTCCTGACTTTC. Translation gives CASSERDIIYSGANVLTF. The V and J segments used are TRBV6-1 and TRBJ2-6; a weak D assignment points to TRBD1 (6 bases agree). The CDR3 numbers 18 residues from cysteine through phenylalanine. Kept here is only the CDR3 DNA, which spans 54 bases and is read in frame from base 1. V loses 2 bases of germline sequence and J loses 0 bases, and the interval between the two ends is 14 bases. As encoded in the germline V gene, CDR1 is MNHNS while CDR2 is SASEGT.